This T cell receptor beta chain was identified during a study of T cell changes during pregnancy in multiple sclerosis. The method was immunoSEQ multiplex PCR; TCRdb's version includes in-frame clones alone and lacks a portion of them. Of around 45,000 clones listed, 80% to 90% are singletons. The CDR3 contains 16 residues. Per germline, CDR1 SGHAT and CDR2 FQDESV (reference sequence). The V end lost 7 bases, the J end lost 2 bases, and 21 bases lay between the germline ends. The starting material was CD8+ T cells from peripheral blood mononuclear cells, obtained in the second trimester of pregnancy. The V and J genes are TRBV11-1 and TRBJ2-7, with D tentatively TRBD2 (6 bases). This sequence originates from a female donor with multiple sclerosis, enrolled in a pregnancy study. CDR3 loop: CASTKEGREPTYEQYF. DNA of the CDR3: TGTGCCAGCACTAAGGAGGGCAGGGAACCAACCTACGAGCAGTACTTC. The variable domain in full, with the rest retrieved from reference TRBV11-1 and TRBJ2-7, is EAEVAQSPRYKITEKSQAVAFWCDPISGHATLYWYRQILGQGPELLVQFQDESVVDDSQLPKDRFSAERLKGVDSTLKIQPAELGDSAMYLCASTKEGREPTYEQYFGPGTRLTVT.